This record concerns one T cell receptor (beta chain) sequence. This sample is part of a study of blood T cell repertoires in COVID-19. Study-wide context: The samples span acute and convalescent COVID-19 from the United States, Italy and Spain. T cells, B-cell-depleted T cells, or PBMCs supplied cDNA or gDNA.

The CDR3 is 16 residues long. Germline CDR1 SGHAT, CDR2 FQDESV (reference sequence). V was pared by 0 bases and J by 9 bases, with 6 bases of the junction left unmatched. In the source study's methods: Nucleated cell number was recorded as an estimate derived from reference gene primer amplification. Method: immunoSEQ multiplex PCR; TCRdb's copy keeps in-frame clones and lacks some. That table is the source of V, J and clone size, and D and trimming were worked out from the DNA. The table shows approximately 260,000 clones, with 70% to 85% occurring only once. Sequencing input: peripheral blood. The sequence came from an elderly woman with active or convalescent COVID-19. The V gene is TRBV11-1, the J gene TRBJ2-1; 12 nucleotides line up with TRBD1. The CDR3 sequence is CASSLASGTGGSEQFF. The CDR3 DNA reads TGTGCCAGCAGCTTAGCTTCCGGGACAGGGGGCTCTGAGCAGTTCTTC.